This T cell receptor (beta chain) was identified in a study of T cell changes during pregnancy in multiple sclerosis. Using immunoSEQ multiplex PCR, the repertoire was profiled, and TCRdb retains in-frame clones only, with some absent. The table records about 67,000 clones, about 90% of them present only once. This clone appeared once. The germline CDR1 and CDR2 sequences are MNHNS and SASEGT. CDR3 size: 15 residues. The trim removed 6 bases at V and 4 bases at J, leaving 9 bases unmatched. The V and J genes are TRBV6-1 and TRBJ2-5; 9 bases map to TRBD2. This receptor was identified in a female donor in good health, enrolled as a control in a pregnancy study. The sequencing used peripheral blood, collected in the second trimester of pregnancy. Written as DNA, the CDR3 is TGTGCCAGCAGACTTGTAGCGGGAGCTGCAGAGACCCAGTACTTC. Its translation is CASRLVAGAAETQYF.